This TCR beta chain was recovered during a study of blood T cell repertoires in COVID-19. Study information: Acute-phase and convalescent COVID-19 samples originated in the United States, Italy and Spain. From T cells, B-cell-depleted T cells, or PBMCs came the material, which was cDNA or gDNA.

Per germline, CDR1 LGHDT and CDR2 YNNKEL (reference sequence). CDR3 length: 18 amino acids. V dropped 2 bases and J dropped 7; count of bases not matched to a gene: 15. Per the study methods: Estimation of nucleated cell counts relied on the amplification of reference gene primers. Assay used: immunoSEQ multiplex PCR; TCRdb lists only in-frame clones, some missing. That table gives V, J and clone size, and the DNA gave D and trimming. The data contain around 130,000 clones, around nine tenths of them seen just once; the ten biggest clones take up 2% to 2.5%. The sequencing sample was made of peripheral blood. The genes are TRBV3-1 (or the pseudogene TRBV3-2) and TRBJ2-1; 9 nucleotides align to TRBD2. The origin of this receptor is a man in his 70s with active COVID-19. CDR3 nucleotide sequence: TGTGCCAGCAGCCAATCTAGGTCGGGTAGCGGGAGAGGGAATGAGCAGTTCTTC. This gives the protein CASSQSRSGSGRGNEQFF.